The 10 T cell receptor beta chains below all came from one sample that was sequenced in a study of CD8 T cells in ankylosing spondylitis. General study results and limits: Characteristic, it appeared, of ankylosing spondylitis blood was a TCR beta motif of roughly eight highly homologous variants.

Using its own MiXCR run on the 5' RACE reads, TCRdb lists one record per CDR3 protein. In the table there are about 800,000 distinct CDR3 sequences, 12% of which are singletons. Antigen specificity for these receptors is unknown. Sequencing was carried out using blood, either unsorted or a sorted T cell fraction (not recorded which). These receptors came from a male donor with ankylosing spondylitis.

The rearrangement uses TRBV27 and TRBJ2-7; D remains ambiguous. This CDR3 region has 13 residues. Looked up from germline, CDR1 is MNHEY and CDR2 is SMNVEV (reference sequence). Trimming removed 5 bases at V and 2 bases at J, with 10 bases between. CDR3 residues: CASSVPYTYEQYF. The CDR3 nucleotides are TGTGCCAGCAGTGTCCCATACACCTACGAGCAGTACTTC.

This clonotype was seen only a few times. The chain carries TRBV3-1 and TRBJ2-2; D is unclear. The V end lost 0 bases, the J end lost 6 bases, and 8 bases lay between the germline ends. The CDR3 totals 14 residues. In germline, CDR1 is LGHDT, CDR2 YNNKEL (reference sequence). The CDR3 DNA reads as TGTGCCAGCAGCCAAGATATCTCAGCCGGGGAGCTGTTTTTT. Protein: CASSQDISAGELFF.

This clonotype was recorded a few times. The rearrangement links TRBV7-8 to TRBJ2-5, with D possibly matching TRBD1 (6 bases). In germline, CDR1 is SGHVS, CDR2 FQNEAQ. With 1 base removed from V and 2 bases from J, the gap between germline ends came to 11 bases. CDR3 length: 15 amino acids. CDR3 coding DNA: TGTGCCAGCAGCTTAGGGGTCACAGGGCAAGAGACCCAGTACTTC. The encoded protein is CASSLGVTGQETQYF.

This clonotype was seen at least ten times. CDR3 in amino acids: CASSEDRANEKLFF. The CDR3 nucleotides are TGCGCCAGCAGCGAGGACAGGGCTAATGAAAAACTGTTTTTT. V and J are TRBV5-1 and TRBJ1-4, with 8 bases matching TRBD1. V dropped 4 bases and J dropped 3; count of bases not matched to a gene: 2. Germline V gene sequence: CDR1 SGHRS, CDR2 YFSETQ. This CDR3 spans 14 amino acids.

This chain uses TRBV7-3 with TRBJ2-1; D gene uncertain. Trimming stripped 4 bases from V and 5 bases from J, with 15 bases between. Germline V gene sequence: CDR1 SGHTA, CDR2 FQGTGA. The CDR3 has 15 residues. In nucleotides, the CDR3 is TGTGCCAGCAGCTCCCAGCCAGGTCGGGACAATGAGCAGTTCTTC. Its translation is CASSSQPGRDNEQFF.

This clonotype turned up a few times. The genes are TRBV27 and TRBJ2-1; possibly TRBD1 or TRBD2 for D (5 bases each). V was clipped by 8 bases and J by 2 bases, with 7 bases between them. This CDR3 is built from 12 residues. Germline V lookup: CDR1 MNHEY, CDR2 SMNVEV (reference sequence). The CDR3 loop reads CASGDPYNEQFF. DNA for the CDR3: TGTGCCAGCGGGGACCCCTACAATGAGCAGTTCTTC.

V gene TRBV5-6 combines with J gene TRBJ2-7; D gene uncertain. The germline CDR1 and CDR2 sequences are SGHDT and YYEEEE. Trimming cost V 2 bases and J 2 bases, with 14 bases left between them. The CDR3 is made up of 15 amino acids. Here the CDR3 reads CASSLLPHQAYEQYF. The CDR3 DNA follows: TGTGCCAGCAGCTTACTTCCACATCAAGCCTACGAGCAGTACTTC. The entire variable domain, with the rest obtained from reference TRBV5-6 and TRBJ2-7, is as follows: DAGVTQSPTHLIKTRGQQVTLRCSPKSGHDTVSWYQQALGQGPQFIFQYYEEEERQRGNFPDRFSGHQFPNYSSELNVNALLLGDSALYLCASSLLPHQAYEQYFGPGTRLTVT.

The CDR3 DNA is TGTGCCAGCAGGTCGGGGGGCACGTCCTACGAGCAGTACTTC. Protein sequence: CASRSGGTSYEQYF. This chain uses TRBV2 with TRBJ2-7; possible D gene TRBD2, 7 bases. The ends were cut back, 6 bases at V and 1 base at J, with 13 bases in the middle. This CDR3 comprises 14 residues. CDR1 and CDR2 (germline): SNHLY, FYNNEI.

This chain links TRBV29-1 with TRBJ2-2; 9 bases align to TRBD2. CDR1 and CDR2 (germline): SQVTM, ANQGSEA. J was trimmed by 7 bases and V by 4 bases; bases with no gene match: 10. The CDR3 contains 15 residues. The CDR3 nucleotides are TGCAGCGTTGGCCGCGCCGGGACTAGCAGCGGGGAGCTGTTTTTT. Translation gives CSVGRAGTSSGELFF.

The rearrangement uses TRBV19 and TRBJ2-1, with TRBD2 matching over 7 bases. Germline V CDR1 and CDR2: LNHDA, SQIVND (reference sequence). This CDR3 spans 13 amino acids. Losses at the gene ends were 0 bases for V and 12 bases for J; bases not matched to a gene: 5. In DNA form, the CDR3 reads TGTGCCAGTAGTATAGATCGGAGCGGGACGCAGTTCTTC. It encodes CASSIDRSGTQFF.